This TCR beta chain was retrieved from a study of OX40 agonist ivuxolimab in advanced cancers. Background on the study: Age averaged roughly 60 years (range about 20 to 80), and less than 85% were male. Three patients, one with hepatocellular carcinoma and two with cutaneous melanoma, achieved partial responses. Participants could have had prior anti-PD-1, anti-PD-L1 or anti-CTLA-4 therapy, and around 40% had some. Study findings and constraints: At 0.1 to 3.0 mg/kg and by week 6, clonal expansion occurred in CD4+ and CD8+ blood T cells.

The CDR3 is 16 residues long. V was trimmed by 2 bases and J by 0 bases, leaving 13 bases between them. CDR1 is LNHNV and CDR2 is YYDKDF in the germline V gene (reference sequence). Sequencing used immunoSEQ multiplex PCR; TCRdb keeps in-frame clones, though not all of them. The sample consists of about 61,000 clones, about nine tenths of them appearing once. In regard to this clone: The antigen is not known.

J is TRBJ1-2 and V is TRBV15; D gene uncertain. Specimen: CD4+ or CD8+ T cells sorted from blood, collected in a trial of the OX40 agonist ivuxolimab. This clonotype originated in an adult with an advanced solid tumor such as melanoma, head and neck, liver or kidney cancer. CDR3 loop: CATSRTGLRANYGYTF. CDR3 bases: TGTGCCACCAGCAGAACTGGTCTAAGAGCTAACTATGGCTACACCTTC.